A single sample gave rise to the 17 T cell receptor beta chains below, sequenced in a study of CD8+ T cells in alopecia areata. It was cDNA, reverse transcribed from extracted RNA, that served as the sequencing template. Measured with immunoSEQ multiplex PCR; TCRdb has only the in-frame clones, and not every one. This table has over 150,000 clones, over 50% appearing once. The sequenced sample was CD4+ T cells sorted from blood, obtained at week 0. These receptors came from a human donor with alopecia areata.

The chain has TRBV7-2 and TRBJ2-5; tentative D call: TRBD2 (5 bases). CDR1 is SGHTA and CDR2 is FQGNSA in the germline V gene. The V end was cut by 2 bases, the J end by 1 base, with 14 bases between. This CDR3 region has 16 residues. Here the CDR3 DNA reads TGTGCCAGCAGCTTATCCGGGAACAGAATCCAAGAGACCCAGTACTTC. Encoded protein: CASSLSGNRIQETQYF. The variable domain in full, completed from reference TRBV7-2 and TRBJ2-5, reads GAGVSQSPSNKVTEKGKDVELRCDPISGHTALYWYRQSLGQGLEFLIYFQGNSAPDKSGLPSDRFSAERTGGSVSTLTIQRTQQEDSAVYLCASSLSGNRIQETQYFGPGTRLLVL.

The chain uses TRBV29-1 and TRBJ1-6, with D unresolved. Germline CDR1 reads SQVTM; CDR2 reads ANQGSEA. The CDR3 is 13 residues long. V was shortened by 4 bases and J by 7 bases, with 11 bases between the two germline ends. CDR3 sequence: CSVAPHRNSPLHF. CDR3 DNA: TGCAGCGTTGCCCCCCACCGGAATTCACCCCTCCACTTT.

V is TRBV10-3 and J is TRBJ1-2, with D perhaps matching TRBD1 (5 bases). V lost 1 base to trimming and J lost 6 bases, with 12 bases between them. The CDR3 covers 14 residues. The germline V gene has CDR1 ENHRY and CDR2 SYGVKD. This CDR3 reads CAISEWAQGDGYTF. CDR3 in DNA: TGTGCCATCAGTGAGTGGGCCCAGGGCGATGGCTACACCTTC.

The chain carries TRBV30 and TRBJ1-5; D gene uncertain. CDR1 is GTSNPN, CDR2 SVGIG, per germline (reference sequence). Trimming removed 0 bases at V and 6 bases at J, with 12 bases between. This CDR3 is 14 amino acids long. The CDR3 is CAWSVEGGRQPQHF. In nucleotides, the CDR3 is TGTGCCTGGAGTGTTGAGGGCGGCCGTCAGCCCCAGCATTTT.

The J gene is TRBJ2-7, the V gene TRBV29-1, with D maybe TRBD2 (5 bases). Trimming cost V 4 bases and J 0 bases, with 16 bases left between them. Looked up from germline, CDR1 is SQVTM and CDR2 is ANQGSEA. CDR3 length equals 15 residues. The CDR3 loop is CSVAFRGRISYEQYF. CDR3 in DNA: TGCAGCGTTGCGTTTCGAGGGCGGATCTCCTACGAGCAGTACTTC.

The chain uses TRBV10-3 and TRBJ1-2; D uncertain. Trimming removed 11 bases from V and 2 bases from J, with 12 bases in between. Germline CDR1 is ENHRY and CDR2 is SYGVKD. The CDR3 spans 12 residues. The CDR3 reads CAPISGNYGYTF. As DNA, the CDR3 is TGTGCCCCAATCTCGGGCAACTATGGCTACACCTTC.

This clone was seen more than once but under ten times. J is TRBJ1-6 and V is TRBV27; D may be TRBD1 (6 bases). The V end was cut by 5 bases, the J end by 7 bases, with 21 bases between. From germline, CDR1 is MNHEY and CDR2 SMNVEV (reference sequence). The CDR3 consists of 17 residues. CDR3 nucleotides: TGTGCCAGCAGTCACGACAGGACTATCCTCCTAAATTCACCCCTCCACTTT. The encoded protein is CASSHDRTILLNSPLHF.

This sequence joins TRBV5-1 and TRBJ1-1; D is ambiguous. V was trimmed by 4 bases and J by 4 bases, leaving 14 bases between them. This CDR3 region has 14 residues. In germline, CDR1 is SGHRS, CDR2 YFSETQ. The chain's CDR3 is CASSEEGFGTEAFF. The CDR3 nucleotides are TGCGCCAGCAGCGAAGAGGGATTTGGCACTGAAGCTTTCTTT.

This chain links TRBV29-1 with TRBJ2-3; 11 positions agree with TRBD1. V lost 5 bases, J lost 3 bases, and 7 bases stayed unmatched. The V gene's germline CDR1 is SQVTM and CDR2 ANQGSEA. This CDR3 has 15 residues. CDR3 region: CSVRGGQGDTDTQYF. The CDR3 bases are TGCAGCGTTAGAGGGGGACAGGGGGATACAGATACGCAGTATTTT.

V is TRBV2 and J is TRBJ1-6; TRBD1 might be the D (5 bases). This CDR3 is built from 13 residues. Germline CDR1 and CDR2: SNHLY and FYNNEI. With 4 bases removed from V and 7 bases from J, the gap between germline ends came to 8 bases. The CDR3 is CASSVRGNSPLHF. The CDR3 DNA sequence: TGTGCCAGCAGTGTTAGGGGAAATTCACCCCTCCACTTT.

This clone was observed a handful of times. The CDR3 coding sequence is TGTGCCAGCAGCCATCTAGGGGTTGGGACTGAAGCTTTCTTT. Protein: CASSHLGVGTEAFF. This chain uses TRBV14 with TRBJ1-1; perhaps TRBD1 as D (5 bases). The ends were cut back, 3 bases at V and 5 bases at J, with 13 bases in the middle. The CDR3 runs to 14 residues. Germline assignment: CDR1 SGHDN and CDR2 FVKESK.

The chain recombines TRBV2 with TRBJ2-7; TRBD2 might be the D (5 bases). The CDR3 has 15 amino acids. CDR1 and CDR2 (germline): SNHLY, FYNNEI. Trimming cost V 6 bases and J 0 bases, with 15 bases left between them. The CDR3 loop reads CASRRGPFFSYEQYF. As DNA, the CDR3 is TGTGCCAGCAGAAGAGGGCCCTTCTTCTCCTACGAGCAGTACTTC.

This clone has just a few counts. The chain is built from TRBV29-1 and TRBJ1-2; D may be TRBD1 (6 bases). The CDR3 covers 16 residues. In germline, CDR1 is SQVTM, CDR2 ANQGSEA. V dropped 3 bases and J dropped 4 bases, with 21 bases sitting between them. DNA of the CDR3: TGCAGCGTTGACCTCACGGCAGGGGCCTCCCCCTATGGCTACACCTTC. Translating gives CSVDLTAGASPYGYTF. The full variable domain, rest sourced from reference TRBV29-1 and TRBJ1-2, is SAVISQKPSRDICQRGTSLTIQCQVDSQVTMMFWYRQQPGQSLTLIATANQGSEATYESGFVIDKFPISRPNLTFSTLTVSNMSPEDSSIYLCSVDLTAGASPYGYTFGSGTRLTVV.

V and J are TRBV30 and TRBJ2-5, with 7 bases identical to TRBD1. The DNA end is a closer match to TRBJ2-7, so the J assignment may be wrong. This CDR3 has 13 amino acids. Germline V gene sequence: CDR1 GTSNPN, CDR2 SVGIG (reference sequence). CDR3 protein: CAWSVDRAYEQYF. DNA of the CDR3: TGTGCCTGGAGTGTCGACAGGGCCTACGAGCAGTACTTC.

This clone was detected only a few times. The chain links TRBV30 to TRBJ2-7; the D gene could be TRBD1 or TRBD2 (5 bases each). V was pared by 0 bases and J by 2 bases, with 14 bases between. Germline CDR1 and CDR2: GTSNPN and SVGIG (reference sequence). The CDR3 runs 15 residues. CDR3 amino acids: CAWSVRWQGPYEQYF. The DNA for the CDR3 is TGTGCCTGGAGTGTAAGGTGGCAGGGACCCTACGAGCAGTACTTC. The full variable domain, completed using reference TRBV30 and TRBJ2-7, is SQTIHQWPATLVQPVGSPLSLECTVEGTSNPNLYWYRQAAGRGLQLLFYSVGIGQISSEVPQNLSASRPQDRQFILSSKKLLLSDSGFYLCAWSVRWQGPYEQYFGPGTRLTVT.

The chain combines TRBV7-2 with TRBJ2-5; tentative D call: TRBD1 (6 bases). The CDR3 has 12 residues. Germline values: CDR1 SGHTA, CDR2 FQGNSA. V was pared by 8 bases and J by 4 bases, with 11 bases between. This CDR3 is CASREGVETQYF. The DNA of the CDR3 is TGTGCCAGCCGTGAGGGGGTAGAGACCCAGTACTTC.

This clone has only a few counts. V usage is TRBV27 and J usage is TRBJ1-2; 9 bases fit TRBD1. Germline CDR1 is MNHEY and CDR2 is SMNVEV (reference sequence). V shed 5 bases and J 4 bases; nucleotides not matched to a gene: 8. CDR3 size: 15 residues. This CDR3 reads CASSPGTGTSYGYTF. CDR3 nucleotide sequence: TGTGCCAGCAGTCCAGGGACAGGGACTAGCTATGGCTACACCTTC.